This T cell receptor (beta chain) appears in the sequencing data of a study of shared clonotypes between healthy human individuals. Study-level information: Per donor, CD8 memory used one plate, CD8 naive used two, CD4 memory used three and CD4 naive used three.

Clones were read by immunoSEQ multiplex PCR, and TCRdb kept only the in-frame ones, dropping some. Among about 2 million clones listed, less than 95% were seen once. Naive CD8 populations comprised CD45RO-negative cells positively selected for CCR7, excluding terminally differentiated effector memory CD45RA+ cells. The sample comprised naive CD8+ T cells sorted from blood. The TCR originated in a man aged 18 to 29 in good health.

The CDR3 sequence is CASSKQLMGPIYEQYF. In nucleotides, the CDR3 is TGTGCCAGCAGCAAACAGCTAATGGGACCCATCTACGAGCAGTACTTC. This rearrangement joins TRBV21-1 to TRBJ2-7. TRBV21-1 is a pseudogene locus. The CDR3 is made up of 16 amino acids.